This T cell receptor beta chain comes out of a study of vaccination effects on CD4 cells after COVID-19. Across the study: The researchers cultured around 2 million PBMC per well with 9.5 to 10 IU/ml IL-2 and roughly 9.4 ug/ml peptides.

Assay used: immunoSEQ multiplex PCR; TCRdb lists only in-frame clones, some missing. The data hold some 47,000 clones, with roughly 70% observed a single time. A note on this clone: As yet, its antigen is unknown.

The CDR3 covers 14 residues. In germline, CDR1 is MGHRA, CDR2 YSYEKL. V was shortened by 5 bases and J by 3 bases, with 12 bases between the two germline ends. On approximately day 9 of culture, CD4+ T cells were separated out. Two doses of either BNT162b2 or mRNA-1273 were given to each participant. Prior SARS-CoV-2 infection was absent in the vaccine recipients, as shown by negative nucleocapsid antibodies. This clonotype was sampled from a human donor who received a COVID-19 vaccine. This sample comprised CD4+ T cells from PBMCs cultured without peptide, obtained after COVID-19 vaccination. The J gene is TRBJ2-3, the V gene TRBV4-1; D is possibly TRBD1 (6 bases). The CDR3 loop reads CASSDPRGTDTQYF. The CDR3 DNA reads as TGCGCCAGCAGCGACCCCAGGGGAACAGATACGCAGTATTTT.